This T cell receptor beta chain was sequenced in a study of blood T cell repertoires in COVID-19 (dated by TCRdb to about 2020). Concerning the study at large: Samples from collaborators originated in the United States, Italy and Spain and spanned both the acute and convalescent phases of COVID-19. The prospective study material was composed of cDNA or gDNA derived from T cells, B-cell-depleted T cells, or PBMCs. Deeply sampled blood TCRbeta repertoires from subjects exposed to, actively infected with, or recovered from COVID-19 were included in the dataset. The repertoires were made available in a free public database intended to serve as a resource for research on the immune response to SARS-CoV-2. Samples were obtained from the ongoing ImmuneRACE study (first 160 participants) and from about 1,300 subjects provided by 6 global collaborators. The sample metadata nearly always contained a de-identified subject ID, COVID-19 status, age in years and sex. Where HLA class I and class II types were available, the types were taken from metadata supplied by the sample provider, not from assay-based typing. The investigation overall reported the following: Clinical and demographic metadata were provided uncurated, with the amount varying by source and participant.

Notes on this clone: This receptor's antigen is unknown. No quality values exist for individual bases; no much larger clone is one base distant.

Trimming removed 2 bases from V and 8 bases from J; the gene matches leave 10 bases unexplained. Counted from cysteine to phenylalanine, this CDR3 has 16 amino acids. Kept here is only the CDR3 DNA, which spans 48 bases and is read in frame from base 1. The germline V gene (reference sequence) provides CDR1 MNHEY and CDR2 SMNVEV. TCRbeta CDR3 regions were amplified from genomic DNA using the immunoSEQ Assay, a bias-controlled multiplex PCR. The source study handled its data this way. Within the assay, amplification of reference gene primers was used to estimate how many nucleated cells each sample contained. To quantify the absolute abundance of each unique TCRbeta CDR3 rearrangement, sequence reads were collapsed and filtered. For each sample, productive Simpson clonality was calculated as the square root of Simpson's diversity index across productive rearrangements. The source is immuneACCESS, and TCRdb retained only in-frame sequences with V and J called. Part of the clones is not carried over; for the studies checked, unresolved V genes explain less than half of this, and the remainder is unexplained. V, J and clone size were drawn from that table, and D and trimming were deduced from the DNA. The sample has fewer than 65,000 clones on record, 70% to 90% of them singletons. The biggest ten clones account for 1.3% of the sample.

Each collaborating institution followed its own protocols to collect whole blood in K2EDTA tubes. Collaborator samples were shipped for TCRbeta analysis as frozen whole blood, isolated PBMCs, or DNA extracted from either sample type. This receptor was obtained from a man between 60 and 75 years old with acute or convalescent COVID-19. The sequenced sample was peripheral blood. This receptor chain uses TRBV27 and TRBJ2-1, with 9 junctional bases fitting TRBD2. The CDR3 is CASSLGLAGTTDEQFF. The sequenced DNA: TGTGCCAGCAGTTTAGGCCTAGCGGGAACCACTGATGAGCAGTTCTTC.